A single sample is the source of the 27 T cell receptor beta chains below, sequenced in a study of T cell responses to AZD1222 COVID-19 vaccine. TCRdb's table, derived via immunoSEQ multiplex PCR, lists solely in-frame clones and lacks some. The sample has some 180,000 clones, 85% to 95% seen once. The source was peripheral blood, collected 28 days after the second dose of the MenACWY control vaccine. The receptor set was obtained from an adult who received the MenACWY meningococcal vaccine as a control.

The chain joins TRBV9 to TRBJ2-1; 12 bases agree with TRBD2. CDR3 length: 17 residues. Per germline, CDR1 SGDLS and CDR2 YYNGEE. Trimming removed 0 bases from V and 8 bases from J; junction bases left unmatched: 9. The CDR3 DNA follows: TGTGCCAGCAGCGTAGCCCTAACTAGCGGGGGGATATATGAGCAGTTCTTC. Its translation is CASSVALTSGGIYEQFF.

The rearrangement links TRBV7-8 to TRBJ2-3; 8 nucleotides agree with TRBD1. Germline lookup yields CDR1 SGHVS and CDR2 FQNEAQ. V trimming: 5 bases; J trimming: 6 bases; junction bases outside the gene matches: 10. CDR3 size: 15 residues. The CDR3: CASSANGRGLDTQYF. The CDR3 nucleotides read TGTGCCAGCAGCGCCAACGGCAGGGGGCTGGATACGCAGTATTTT.

J is TRBJ2-1 and V is TRBV7-9, with 9 bases aligning to TRBD1. The CDR3 is 15 amino acids. Germline V lookup: CDR1 SEHNR, CDR2 FQNEAQ (reference sequence). V was pared by 5 bases and J by 0 bases, with 2 bases of the junction left unmatched. This chain's CDR3 is CASSRGQGSYNEQFF. The CDR3, as DNA: TGTGCCAGCAGCAGGGGACAGGGCTCCTACAATGAGCAGTTCTTC.

The count of this clone is one. The rearrangement links TRBV30 to TRBJ1-1; no reliable D call. The CDR3 loop spans 13 amino acids. CDR1 is GTSNPN and CDR2 is SVGIG in the germline V gene (reference sequence). V shed 4 bases and J shed 1 base, with 10 bases lying between them. CDR3 amino acids: CAWTKNANTEAFF. The CDR3 coding sequence is TGTGCCTGGACTAAGAACGCGAACACTGAAGCTTTCTTT.

The chain is built from TRBV6-1 and TRBJ2-3; 9 bases are shared with TRBD1. Germline V gives CDR1 MNHNS, CDR2 SASEGT. V shed 3 bases and J 4 bases; nucleotides not matched to a gene: 5. The CDR3 runs to 15 residues. The CDR3 sequence is CASSETGGWADTQYF. DNA of the CDR3: TGTGCCAGCAGTGAGACAGGGGGTTGGGCAGATACGCAGTATTTT.

This sequence joins TRBV18 and TRBJ1-2, with unresolved D. CDR1 is KGHSH and CDR2 is LQKENI in the germline V gene. Trimming took 4 bases from V and 0 from J, leaving 9 bases between them. The CDR3 length is 14 residues. The CDR3 region has the DNA TGTGCCAGCTCACGAGATTCGGCTAACTATGGCTACACCTTC. This encodes CASSRDSANYGYTF.

V is TRBV7-2 and J is TRBJ2-7; 13 bases agree with TRBD2. The V gene end was trimmed by 4 bases and the J gene end by 2 bases; junction bases not matched to a gene: 5. Looked up from germline, CDR1 is SGHTA and CDR2 is FQGNSA. CDR3 size: 16 residues. The DNA for the CDR3 is TGTGCCAGCAGCTCTACTAGCGGGGGGGGTACCTACGAGCAGTACTTC. Its protein product is CASSSTSGGGTYEQYF.

J is TRBJ1-2 and V is TRBV5-1; 10 positions match TRBD1. Germline V lookup: CDR1 SGHRS, CDR2 YFSETQ. This CDR3 region has 14 residues. V was clipped by 4 bases and J by 14 bases; unmatched bases: 14. CDR3 loop: CASSQTGGAVEVTF. The DNA for the CDR3 is TGCGCCAGCAGCCAGACAGGGGGCGCAGTTGAAGTGACCTTC.

The V gene is TRBV6-5, the J gene TRBJ1-1; tentative D call: TRBD1 (5 bases). This CDR3 is 13 amino acids long. Germline V gene lookup returns CDR1 MNHEY and CDR2 SVGAGI. V was pared by 6 bases and J by 0 bases, with 8 bases between. CDR3 residues: CASSRQMNTEAFF. CDR3 DNA: TGTGCCAGCAGCCGACAGATGAACACTGAAGCTTTCTTT.

The chain is built from TRBV7-3 and TRBJ1-6; a weak D match, TRBD1 (6 bases). V lost 5 bases, J lost 7 bases, and 15 bases lay in between. The germline CDR1 and CDR2 sequences are SGHTA and FQGTGA. The CDR3 length is 15 residues. The CDR3 region is CASSPKAGQNSPLHF. Written as DNA, the CDR3 is TGTGCCAGCAGCCCTAAGGCAGGACAGAATTCACCCCTCCACTTT. The whole variable domain, filled in from reference TRBV7-3 and TRBJ1-6, reads GAGVSQTPSNKVTEKGKYVELRCDPISGHTALYWYRQSLGQGPEFLIYFQGTGAADDSGLPNDRFFAVRPEGSVSTLKIQRTERGDSAVYLCASSPKAGQNSPLHFGNGTRLTVT.

J is TRBJ1-4 and V is TRBV6-2 or TRBV6-3; D unclear. CDR3 length: 18 amino acids. Trimming stripped 5 bases from V and 0 bases from J, with 19 bases between. In germline, CDR1 is MNHEY, CDR2 SVGEGT. CDR3 residues: CASSGRAGLAATNEKLFF. Written as DNA, the CDR3 is TGTGCCAGCAGTGGACGAGCGGGATTGGCTGCAACTAATGAAAAACTGTTTTTT.

V is TRBV30 and J is TRBJ1-4; D is unresolved. The germline V gene has CDR1 GTSNPN and CDR2 SVGIG (reference sequence). The CDR3 contains 15 residues. With 5 bases removed from V and 0 bases from J, the gap between germline ends came to 13 bases. This chain's CDR3 is CAWDPDSATNEKLFF. DNA for the CDR3: TGTGCCTGGGATCCCGACTCTGCAACTAATGAAAAACTGTTTTTT.

V is TRBV7-2 and J is TRBJ1-2; the match to TRBD1 covers 11 bases. Germline V gives CDR1 SGHTA, CDR2 FQGNSA. The CDR3 consists of 16 residues. The V segment lost 3 bases and the J segment 4 bases; nucleotides outside the gene matches: 7. For the CDR3, the DNA is TGTGCCAGCAGCTTGAGGACAGGGGGCGCTGGCTATGGCTACACCTTC. Translating gives CASSLRTGGAGYGYTF.

V gene TRBV7-3 combines with J gene TRBJ2-7; D is ambiguous. Germline CDR1 reads SGHTA; CDR2 reads FQGTGA. The CDR3 loop spans 14 amino acids. Trimming pared 2 bases from V and 2 bases from J, leaving 10 bases between. Here the CDR3 reads CASSLADGAYEQYF. In DNA form, the CDR3 reads TGTGCCAGCAGCTTAGCAGACGGAGCCTACGAGCAGTACTTC. Drawing the rest from reference TRBV7-3 and TRBJ2-7, the complete variable domain is GAGVSQTPSNKVTEKGKYVELRCDPISGHTALYWYRQSLGQGPEFLIYFQGTGAADDSGLPNDRFFAVRPEGSVSTLKIQRTERGDSAVYLCASSLADGAYEQYFGPGTRLTVT.

The V call is TRBV28, the J call TRBJ1-2; D unclear. CDR3 length: 14 amino acids. V lost 6 bases and J 7 bases, leaving 18 bases between the germline ends. The germline V gene has CDR1 MDHEN and CDR2 SYDVKM. The CDR3 bases are TGTGCCAGCAGCAATAGTTACGGATCTGGTGGCTACACCTTC. Its protein is CASSNSYGSGGYTF.

The chain carries TRBV6-2 or TRBV6-3 and TRBJ1-2; D gene unclear. The CDR3 loop spans 15 amino acids. The germline CDR1 and CDR2 sequences are MNHEY and SVGEGT. V was clipped by 3 bases and J by 4 bases, with 15 bases between them. The CDR3 sequence: CASSYGGNLRYGYTF. In nucleotides, the CDR3 is TGTGCCAGCAGTTATGGAGGGAACCTTCGCTATGGCTACACCTTC.

The chain joins TRBV11-2 to TRBJ2-3; TRBD1 is a possible D gene (5 bases). Germline assignment: CDR1 SGHAT and CDR2 FQNNGV. V lost 2 bases and J 6 bases, leaving 15 bases between the germline ends. CDR3 size: 15 residues. The CDR3 DNA follows: TGTGCCAGCAGCTTAAGCCCCAGGGTGGGGGATACGCAGTATTTT. This translates into CASSLSPRVGDTQYF.

The chain combines TRBV30 with TRBJ1-4; D unclear. Trimming shortened V by 2 bases and J by 4 bases, and 11 bases separated the two germline ends. This CDR3 region has 14 residues. Per the germline V gene, CDR1 is GTSNPN and CDR2 is SVGIG (reference sequence). The CDR3 region has the DNA TGTGCCTGGAGTCTGGCACAGTATAATGAAAAACTGTTTTTT. It specifies CAWSLAQYNEKLFF.

The rearrangement uses TRBV2 and TRBJ1-2; no firm D call. The CDR3 length is 15 residues. V was pared by 6 bases and J by 7 bases, with 21 bases between. Germline V CDR1 and CDR2: SNHLY, FYNNEI. The CDR3 loop is CASRPGSGGMGGYTF. The DNA for the CDR3 is TGTGCCAGCAGACCCGGCTCAGGAGGAATGGGTGGCTACACCTTC. Variable domain in full (rest from reference TRBV2 and TRBJ1-2): EPEVTQTPSHQVTQMGQEVILRCVPISNHLYFYWYRQILGQKVEFLVSFYNNEISEKSEIFDDQFSVERPDGSNFTLKIRSTKLEDSAMYFCASRPGSGGMGGYTFGSGTRLTVV.

This chain uses TRBV19 with TRBJ1-1; tentatively, D is TRBD1 (5 bases). The CDR3 sequence is 14 residues long. V lost 7 bases and J 4 bases, leaving 16 bases between the germline ends. Germline CDR1 LNHDA, CDR2 SQIVND (reference sequence). This chain's CDR3 is CASTLRDGVTEAFF. Written as DNA, the CDR3 is TGTGCCAGTACCCTCCGGGACGGGGTCACTGAAGCTTTCTTT.

This clone was observed a single time. The chain links TRBV7-2 to TRBJ1-6; D is unclear. The CDR3 loop spans 15 amino acids. Germline CDR1 reads SGHTA; CDR2 reads FQGNSA. V lost 4 bases and J 5 bases, leaving 12 bases between the germline ends. In DNA form, the CDR3 reads TGTGCCAGCAGCTCCCATCTGGGCCATAATTCACCCCTCCACTTT. This encodes CASSSHLGHNSPLHF.

This clone was seen a few times. The CDR3 coding sequence is TGTGCCAGCAGCCCCCTCGGGACACGCTACAATGAGCAGTTCTTC. Protein: CASSPLGTRYNEQFF. The chain combines TRBV14 with TRBJ2-1; weak D call: TRBD1 (6 bases). Germline V gene data show CDR1 as SGHDN and CDR2 as FVKESK. V lost 4 bases, J lost 3 bases, and 13 bases lay in between. CDR3 size: 15 residues.

The rearrangement uses TRBV6-5 and TRBJ2-3; D is perhaps TRBD1 (5 bases). Trimming shortened V by 6 bases and J by 0 bases, and 7 bases separated the two germline ends. This CDR3 comprises 13 residues. Germline lookup yields CDR1 MNHEY and CDR2 SVGAGI. CDR3 DNA: TGTGCCAGCAGAACAGGTAGCACAGATACGCAGTATTTT. This sequence encodes CASRTGSTDTQYF.

J is TRBJ1-2 and V is TRBV30; D might be TRBD1 (6 bases). Trimming shortened V by 3 bases and J by 5 bases, and 13 bases separated the two germline ends. Germline lookup yields CDR1 GTSNPN and CDR2 SVGIG (reference sequence). The CDR3 is 13 amino acids. The CDR3 reads CAWRAQGKYGYTF. The CDR3 region has the DNA TGTGCCTGGAGAGCCCAGGGGAAATATGGCTACACCTTC.

The V call is TRBV4-1, the J call TRBJ2-1; D is ambiguous. Looked up from germline, CDR1 is MGHRA and CDR2 is YSYEKL. The CDR3 sequence is 13 residues long. The V end lost 0 bases, the J end lost 6 bases, and 6 bases lay between the germline ends. CDR3 loop: CASSQDGFNEQFF. As DNA, the CDR3 is TGCGCCAGCAGCCAAGACGGGTTCAATGAGCAGTTCTTC.

The rearrangement links TRBV5-1 to TRBJ1-1; 12 nucleotides align to TRBD1. Trimming removed 3 bases from V and 4 bases from J; junction bases left unmatched: 10. Germline loops: CDR1 SGHRS, CDR2 YFSETQ. The CDR3 extends over 17 amino acids. The CDR3 sequence: CASSSSRDRGLSTEAFF. As DNA, the CDR3 is TGCGCCAGCAGCTCGTCCCGGGACAGGGGGCTGAGCACTGAAGCTTTCTTT.

This clone was detected only once. The chain is built from TRBV5-1 and TRBJ1-1, with 8 bases that match TRBD1. Germline trimming cut 4 bases from V and 6 bases from J; bases unmatched to any gene: 14. The CDR3 length is 16 residues. Per the germline V gene, CDR1 is SGHRS and CDR2 is YFSETQ. CDR3 sequence (DNA): TGCGCCAGCAGCCCCAAAGAAAGATGGGACAGGCCTGAAGCTTTCTTT. It is translated as CASSPKERWDRPEAFF.